This T cell receptor beta chain is drawn from a study of regulatory T cells in long-lasting Graves disease (dated by TCRdb to the early 2020s). With respect to the entire study: Newly diagnosed Graves' disease patients had taken antithyroid drugs for less than 3 months. Patients with persistent Graves' disease were compared with patients with newly diagnosed Graves' disease using TCR sequencing and RNA sequencing of peripheral blood. A total of about 35 samples underwent TCR sequencing, from about 13 patients with persistent Graves' disease and 20 patients with newly diagnosed Graves' disease. The study was registered as a clinical trial and conducted in China.

Points the paper makes about the study in general: A larger number of public clonotypes was shared among persistent patients (approximately 2,600) than among newly diagnosed patients (approximately 930). Only the TCR beta chain was sequenced and analyzed. Because the primary lesion, thyroid tissue, could not be accessed, the study looked at peripheral blood alone. The small sample size was acknowledged by the authors as a limitation that may reduce accuracy. Lower TCR Shannon entropy and fewer highly expanded clones were observed in persistent Graves' disease patients than in newly diagnosed patients, which suggested clonal expansion. TRBV28, TRBJ1-2 and TRBJ2-5 were preferentially used in persistent disease, while TRBV20-1 and TRBJ2-1 were favored in newly diagnosed disease.

Library preparation used multiplex PCR. Sequenced on an Illumina HiSeq 4000. iRepertoire HTBI primers and Arm-PCR amplification of CDR3 regions were used to construct TCR beta libraries. Before sequencing, the PCR products went through gel purification. The authors processed their data as follows. Gene usage analysis of CDR3 amino acid clonotypes relied on the 60 or so TRBV and 14 TRBJ segments identified across samples. COPE and FqMerger were used to merge filtered high-quality paired reads into contigs. Contigs were aligned with BLAST to IMGT TRBV, TRBD and TRBJ reference genes, and CDR3 was defined per IMGT. Any clonotype with a frequency above 0.1% was counted as a highly expanded clone. Shannon entropy was used to measure repertoire diversity, and the Gini coefficient was used to measure V-J evenness. A clonotype was considered public if more than one individual shared it. Clones were called with MiXCR by TCRdb after fastp trimmed the public reads at Q25, and only in-frame beta chains were retained. All rows with the same CDR3 protein become a single entry with the most common DNA and genes. The V and J calls and clone size come from TCRdb's table, not from the authors' own analysis. The sample contains under 700,000 distinct CDR3 sequences, about 16% of them found a single time. The ten top clones hold around a quarter of the sample.

The time point tag for this specimen amounts to: newly diagnosed GD, antithyroid drugs for less than 3 months. RNA was extracted from PBMCs in TRIzol for both TCR sequencing and RNA sequencing. Graves' disease was diagnosed according to American Thyroid Association guidelines. Recruitment of patients was carried out at an endocrinology department in Xi'an, China. From each patient, approximately 10 milliliters of peripheral blood was collected into an EDTA anticoagulant tube. Ficoll Paque Plus density gradient separation was used to isolate PBMCs, and no additional T cell sorting was done. RNA quality was checked with an Agilent 2100 Bioanalyzer and agarose gel, and concentration with a NanoDrop 2000. On this clonotype: The antigen this receptor binds is unknown. Per-nucleotide qualities are absent, and no much larger clonotype sits a single base away.

There are 18 amino acids in the CDR3, from cysteine to phenylalanine inclusive. Only the CDR3 portion is preserved as DNA: 54 bases, with reading frame beginning at the first base. The germline V end is reduced by 5 bases and the J end by 6 bases; junction bases left unmatched: 19. The germline V gene (reference sequence) provides CDR1 SEHNR and CDR2 FQNEAQ. These data are also associated with another study on T cells in Graves' hyperthyroidism and ophthalmopathy. The second study also describes: Stable Graves' hyperthyroidism was defined as the absence of progression to ophthalmopathy over 18 months of follow-up. Hyperthyroidism patients were newly diagnosed, with disease duration under 2 months, and aged 18 to 65 years. Exclusion was applied to patients with uncontrolled infections, other autoimmune diseases, pregnancy or lactation. Diagnoses were based on clinical symptoms, serum thyroxine and TRAb, thyroid ultrasound and orbital computed tomography. A first-round RT-PCR of the TCR CDR3 used the HTBI primer set with the Qiagen OneStep RT-PCR kit. Most expanded thyroid clonotypes (frequency above 0.001) were also detected in blood, a finding suggesting that blood repertoires may reflect thyroid immune responses. In cross-validation, a model built on a 13 V-J signature told ophthalmopathy apart from stable hyperthyroidism with 87.88% sensitivity and about 81% specificity, and in testing the same model reached 80%/75%. In validation, the model predicted progression to ophthalmopathy a median of about 5.9 months before onset, with about 67% sensitivity and roughly 79% specificity. To identify distinguishing TCR V-J signatures, a discovery cohort of 95 to 100 patients was used, comprising 43 with Graves' ophthalmopathy and some 57 with stable Graves' hyperthyroidism. Prospective prediction of ophthalmopathy was tested in an independent validation cohort of some 19 hyperthyroidism patients and 15 to 17 patients who later progressed to ophthalmopathy. The 100 or so discovery patients were randomly divided into training and test sets at a 7:3 ratio. In several Graves' hyperthyroidism patients, the study also compared T-cell repertoires from thyroid tissue with T-cell repertoires from blood. After sampling, hyperthyroidism patients received methimazole starting at 30 mg daily, and ophthalmopathy patients received high-dose intravenous methylprednisolone. A second multiplex PCR round built the libraries, followed by size selection and purification. Sequencing of the libraries was done on an Illumina HiSeq2000 using paired-end 100 bp reads. SOAPnuke was used to process the raw data, throwing out any read that contained adapters or uncalled bases, had a mean Phred below 15, or lacked an exact constant-primer or identifier match. High-quality paired reads were merged with COPE v1.2.5, and unique nucleotide sequences were defined as clonotypes. Clonotypes were aligned to IMGT TRBV, TRBD and TRBJ reference segments using MiTCR v1.1. The analysis included only V-J combinations with a frequency above 0.0001, which together covered 99% to 99.2% of the repertoires. A TCS score was defined as the ratio of F50 (clonal expansion) to E x V (chaos), with BLOSUM62-based TCRdist applied between CDR3 peptides within each V-J. Welch's t-statistics and random forest reduced 514 V-J features to roughly 13, which were used in a naive Bayes classifier (R e1071). No statistical method was used to fix the sample size in advance, and group allocation was not hidden from the investigators. The paper reports TCR Vbeta CDR3 sequencing of some 140 peripheral blood samples: 43 ophthalmopathy, about 75 hyperthyroidism and approximately 17 progressor patients.

The V and J genes are TRBV7-9 and TRBJ2-5, and TRBD2 matches 9 of the central bases. The sample was peripheral blood mononuclear cells (PBMCs), taken at new diagnosis, from a patient treated with antithyroid drugs. This TCR was recovered from a woman aged 35 to 60 with Graves disease. Donor details come from another sample of the same person, matched by shared clones. The nucleotides read TGTGCCAGCAGCGCGGGACAGTCAATAGCGGGGGACGGAAAGACCCAGTACTTC. This codes for CASSAGQSIAGDGKTQYF.